The clone carrying this T cell receptor beta chain was observed once. The CDR3 covers 14 residues. Germline V lookup: CDR1 MNHEY, CDR2 SMNVEV (reference sequence). V was pared by 2 bases and J by 1 base, with 0 bases of the junction left unmatched. This entry is derived from a study of cytomegalovirus exposure and HLA in healthy donors. The study ran its PCR with 60 Vbeta and 13 Jbeta primers. Produced via immunoSEQ multiplex PCR; TCRdb's table is partial and in-frame only. The sample comprises more than 90,000 clones, about 75% of which are singletons, and around 7% rests with the top ten. The gene calls are TRBV27 and TRBJ1-2; 8 bases are shared with TRBD1. Sequencing was done on a sample of PBMCs. The origin of this receptor is a man aged 40-49 years in good health and CMV-seropositive. The CDR3, as DNA: TGTGCCAGCAGTTTAACAGGGGGTAACTATGGCTACACCTTC. Translation gives CASSLTGGNYGYTF.